The 23 T cell receptor beta chains below were found in one sample sequenced in a study of CD8+CD57+ T cells in acquired aplastic anemia. Sequencing involved patients with CD8+CD57+ cell expansion previously shown by flow cytometry. The template for TCR beta VDJ and CDR3 sequence profiling was genomic DNA. TCRdb fed the reads into MiXCR, producing one record per CDR3 protein. Seen here are about 200,000 distinct CDR3 sequences, 60% to 80% observed once, and the top ten hold around three fifths. Sequencing was done on a sample of sorted CD4+, CD8+, or CD8+CD57+ T cells (not recorded which) from PBMCs. The receptors derive from a human donor with aplastic anemia.

This chain uses TRBV7-6 with TRBJ2-1; D is possibly TRBD1 (6 bases). This CDR3 spans 15 amino acids. The V gene lost 1 base and the J gene lost 4 bases, with 11 bases spanning the gap. CDR1 and CDR2 from the germline V gene are SGHVS and FNYEAQ. Here the CDR3 reads CASSLGLTGYNEQFF. The CDR3 coding sequence is TGTGCCAGCAGCTTAGGACTGACAGGTTACAATGAGCAGTTCTTC.

The rearrangement joins TRBV24-1 to TRBJ1-5; D not certain. Germline V gives CDR1 KGHDR, CDR2 SFDVKD. With 4 bases removed from V and 11 bases from J, the gap between germline ends came to 8 bases. The CDR3 contains 11 residues. The CDR3 protein is CATSDPGTQHF. The CDR3, as DNA: TGTGCCACCAGTGACCCTGGGACCCAGCATTTT.

This clonotype has only a few counts. Here the CDR3 DNA reads TGTGCCAGCAGCTGGCTAGAGACCCAGTACTTC. Protein sequence: CASSWLETQYF. The V and J genes are TRBV7-9 and TRBJ2-5; the D is unclear. The CDR3 spans 11 residues. Germline V gene data show CDR1 as SEHNR and CDR2 as FQNEAQ (reference sequence). Trimming shortened V by 4 bases and J by 4 bases, and 4 bases separated the two germline ends.

The V call is TRBV25-1, the J call TRBJ1-4; 8 bases match TRBD1. Germline CDR1 and CDR2: MGHDK and SYGVNS. This CDR3 has 12 residues. Trimming cost V 7 bases and J 10 bases; bases outside gene matches: 5. The CDR3 is CASTGGGGKLFF. The CDR3 DNA sequence: TGTGCCAGCACAGGGGGCGGCGGAAAACTGTTTTTT.

The gene calls are TRBV6-5 and TRBJ2-7; D call uncertain. There are 12 residues in the CDR3. Trimming pared 6 bases from V and 5 bases from J, leaving 11 bases between. Germline V gene lookup returns CDR1 MNHEY and CDR2 SVGAGI. CDR3 bases: TGTGCCAGCAGCTCCAGGCTGGACGAGCAGTACTTC. Protein sequence: CASSSRLDEQYF.

V is TRBV19 and J is TRBJ1-1; a weak D match, TRBD1 (6 bases). With 4 bases removed from V and 4 bases from J, the gap between germline ends came to 13 bases. Germline CDR1 is LNHDA and CDR2 is SQIVND (reference sequence). The CDR3 is made up of 14 amino acids. The CDR3 coding sequence is TGTGCCAGTAGTACACAGGGTATTGGCACTGAAGCTTTCTTT. Translating it yields CASSTQGIGTEAFF.

The CDR3 sequence: CASSLGTGDETQYF. Written as DNA, the CDR3 is TGTGCCAGCAGTTTGGGGACAGGGGACGAGACCCAGTACTTC. The rearrangement joins TRBV12-3 or TRBV12-4 to TRBJ2-5, with 10 bases lining up with TRBD1. V shed 3 bases and J 5 bases; nucleotides not matched to a gene: 3. The CDR3 covers 14 residues.

The CDR3, as DNA: TGCAGTGCTCGGAGAGGGACAGGGTCAACCATCCCCGAGCAGTTCTTC. It yields the protein CSARRGTGSTIPEQFF. The chain employs TRBV20-1 and TRBJ2-1, with 9 bases fitting TRBD1. J gave up 10 bases and V 5 bases, and 18 bases lay outside the gene matches. CDR1 and CDR2 (germline): DFQATT, SNEGSKA (reference sequence). The CDR3 sequence is 16 residues long.

This clonotype appeared a single time. CDR3 amino acids: CATSNGGGGSNQPQHF. The CDR3 DNA follows: TGTGCCACCAGCAACGGAGGAGGGGGAAGCAATCAGCCCCAGCATTTT. The rearrangement links TRBV15 to TRBJ1-5, with a weak D call TRBD1 (6 bases). Per germline, CDR1 LNHNV and CDR2 YYDKDF (reference sequence). V shed 4 bases and J shed 1 base, with 14 bases lying between them. The CDR3 has 16 residues.

The rearrangement links TRBV20-1 to TRBJ1-2; the D gene is possibly TRBD1 (5 bases). V lost 6 bases to trimming and J lost 8 bases, with 19 bases between them. The CDR3 length is 13 residues. Germline V CDR1 and CDR2: DFQATT, SNEGSKA (reference sequence). CDR3 coding DNA: TGCAGTGCCGAGACGGGGGAGCCTCGCGGCTACACCTTC. Protein: CSAETGEPRGYTF.

The V gene is TRBV6-1, the J gene TRBJ2-3; possibly TRBD1 or TRBD2 for D (5 bases each). The germline gives CDR1 MNHNS, CDR2 SASEGT. Trimming removed 4 bases at V and 3 bases at J, with 8 bases between. The CDR3 extends over 13 amino acids. This CDR3 is CASSVGETDTQYF. CDR3 nucleotides: TGTGCCAGCAGTGTGGGGGAGACAGATACGCAGTATTTT.

The chain joins TRBV11-2 to TRBJ2-7; D is unresolved. This CDR3 is 14 amino acids long. Looked up from germline, CDR1 is SGHAT and CDR2 is FQNNGV. V shed 1 base and J shed 5 bases, with 12 bases lying between them. The CDR3 DNA reads as TGTGCCAGCAGCTTAGGCCCTCCGCCGAACGAGCAGTACTTC. It yields the protein CASSLGPPPNEQYF.

This clonotype showed up just a few times. The chain carries TRBV6-2 or TRBV6-3 and TRBJ1-2, with 7 bases that match TRBD1. There are 13 residues in the CDR3. J lost 4 bases, V lost 6 bases, and 5 bases had no gene match. Germline V gene sequence: CDR1 MNHEY, CDR2 SVGEGT. The CDR3, as DNA: TGTGCCAGCAGACCTGGGACAGCCTATGGCTACACCTTC. Residues: CASRPGTAYGYTF.

V gene TRBV20-1 combines with J gene TRBJ2-1, with unresolved D. V lost 1 base to trimming and J lost 7 bases, with 8 bases between them. The CDR3 spans 12 residues. Per the germline V gene, CDR1 is DFQATT and CDR2 is SNEGSKA (reference sequence). CDR3 amino acids: CSARGSGNEQFF. The CDR3 DNA follows: TGCAGTGCTAGAGGATCCGGGAATGAGCAGTTCTTC.

CDR3 nucleotide sequence: TGTGCCAGCAGTGAAGCTAGAGGGACAGCTAATTCACCCCTCCACTTT. Its translation: CASSEARGTANSPLHF. The chain employs TRBV2 and TRBJ1-6, with 7 bases matching TRBD1. Germline-derived CDR1 and CDR2 are SNHLY and FYNNEI. V gave up 0 bases and J gave up 6 bases; unmatched junction bases: 5. The CDR3 totals 16 residues.

This chain links TRBV7-9 with TRBJ1-1, with D possibly matching TRBD1 (6 bases). Deletions cut 3 bases from V and 3 bases from J, with 14 bases between. The CDR3 runs 15 residues. CDR1 is SEHNR and CDR2 is FQNEAQ in the germline V gene (reference sequence). As DNA, the CDR3 is TGTGCCAGCAGCTTCTCGTCAGGGGTAGACACTGAAGCTTTCTTT. Translating it yields CASSFSSGVDTEAFF.

The chain joins TRBV24-1 to TRBJ2-5; 7 bases agree with TRBD2. Germline loops: CDR1 KGHDR, CDR2 SFDVKD. V shed 0 bases, J shed 4 bases, and the junction held 10 bases outside the gene matches. The CDR3 is made up of 17 amino acids. CDR3 in DNA: TGTGCCACCAGTGATTTGGTTGGACTAGATGGGCGAGAGACCCAGTACTTC. Protein sequence: CATSDLVGLDGRETQYF.

Concerning this clonotype: One base away lies a much larger clone, so this may be a sequencing read error. The rearrangement links TRBV27 to TRBJ2-7; D is unresolved. Germline V CDR1 and CDR2: MNHEY, SMNVEV (reference sequence). The CDR3 has 13 residues. Trimming removed 3 bases from V and 2 bases from J, with 8 bases in between. CDR3 sequence: CASSFGSPYEQYF. The CDR3 nucleotides are TGTGCCAGCAGTTTCGGCAGCCCCTACGAGCAGTACTTC.

This clonotype was recorded at least ten times. V and J are TRBV15 and TRBJ2-6; D perhaps matches TRBD1 (6 bases). V dropped 2 bases and J dropped 0 bases, with 14 bases sitting between them. This CDR3 is built from 18 residues. Germline V gene sequence: CDR1 LNHNV, CDR2 YYDKDF (reference sequence). In nucleotides, the CDR3 is TGTGCCACCAGCAGACCGGACAGTAAATTCTCTGGGGCCAACGTCCTGACTTTC. Translation gives CATSRPDSKFSGANVLTF.

Only a few counts were recorded for this clonotype. This sequence may be a read error, since a much larger clone differs from it by one base. This CDR3 is CASSLCGAGGFSCTDTQYF. Written as DNA, the CDR3 is TGTGCCAGCAGCTTATGCGGGGCAGGGGGCTTTTCTTGCACAGATACGCAGTATTTT. The J gene is TRBJ2-3, the V gene TRBV7-9; 8 bases align to TRBD1. The CDR3 runs 19 residues. Germline assignment: CDR1 SEHNR and CDR2 FQNEAQ (reference sequence). V trimming: 2 bases; J trimming: 1 base; junction bases outside the gene matches: 14. Using reference TRBV7-9 and TRBJ2-3 for the parts outside the CDR3, the full variable domain is DTGVSQNPRHKITKRGQNVTFRCDPISEHNRLYWYRQTLGQGPEFLTYFQNEAQLEKSRLLSDRFSAERPKGSFSTLEIQRTEQGDSAMYLCASSLCGAGGFSCTDTQYFGPGTRLTVL.

The chain has TRBV10-3 and TRBJ2-3; 14 nucleotides agree with TRBD2. The CDR3 totals 18 residues. Germline lookup yields CDR1 ENHRY and CDR2 SYGVKD. J was trimmed by 3 bases and V by 3 bases; bases with no gene match: 8. Written as DNA, the CDR3 is TGTGCCATCAGTGAACCGGGACTAGCGGGAGTGGGGACAGATACGCAGTATTTT. It specifies CAISEPGLAGVGTDTQYF.

In this sample, this clonotype turned up once. At one end, the junction sequence differs from germline, possibly due to a read error. The DNA of the CDR3 is TGTGCCAGCAGCCGACAGGGTGGTAATCCACCCCTCCGCTTT. It codes for CASSRQGGNPPLRF. The rearrangement joins TRBV7-8 to TRBJ1-6; 7 bases match TRBD1. Per the germline V gene, CDR1 is SGHVS and CDR2 is FQNEAQ. The CDR3 runs 14 residues.

The chain combines TRBV12-3 or TRBV12-4 with TRBJ2-1; a weak D match, TRBD1 (5 bases). Deletions cut 7 bases from V and 3 bases from J, with 13 bases between. There are 14 residues in the CDR3. CDR3 bases: TGTGCCAGCACCTGGACACACATCTACAATGAGCAGTTCTTC. This gives the protein CASTWTHIYNEQFF.